One sample yielded the 5 T cell receptor beta chains listed below, sequenced in a study of shared clonotypes between healthy human individuals. Here immunoSEQ multiplex PCR was the method, and the copy in TCRdb shows in-frame clones only, minus some. The sample contains roughly 2 million clones, about 94% of which appear only once. Naive CD8 populations comprised CD45RO-negative cells positively selected for CCR7, excluding terminally differentiated effector memory CD45RA+ cells. What was sequenced was naive CD8+ T cells sorted from blood. These receptor sequences come from a man between 18 and 29 years old in good health.

V gene TRBV7-2 combines with J gene TRBJ2-5, with 8 bases aligning to TRBD2. J gave up 5 bases and V 5 bases, and 13 bases lay outside the gene matches. The CDR3 has 16 amino acids. Germline V gene data show CDR1 as SGHTA and CDR2 as FQGNSA. CDR3 DNA: TGTGCCAGCAGCCCACCCCTGCGGGAGGACTGGGAGACCCAGTACTTC. It yields the protein CASSPPLREDWETQYF.

The chain combines TRBV27 with TRBJ2-3, with 8 bases matching TRBD2. Trimming took 2 bases from V and 0 from J; bases not matched to a gene: 4. Germline CDR1 is MNHEY and CDR2 is SMNVEV (reference sequence). The CDR3 extends over 16 amino acids. The CDR3 sequence: CASSLGASGSTDTQYF. The CDR3 coding sequence is TGTGCCAGCAGTTTAGGGGCTAGCGGGAGCACAGATACGCAGTATTTT.

Only one count was recorded for this clone. V is TRBV5-1 and J is TRBJ2-1; 8 nucleotides align to TRBD2. Trimming removed 1 base from V and 0 bases from J; junction bases left unmatched: 3. Germline lookup yields CDR1 SGHRS and CDR2 YFSETQ. The CDR3 contains 16 residues. The CDR3 nucleotides are TGCGCCAGCAGCTTGACGGCGGGGGGCTCCTACAATGAGCAGTTCTTC. This translates into CASSLTAGGSYNEQFF.

This chain connects TRBV6-6 to TRBJ2-2; D may match TRBD1 or TRBD2 (6 bases each). CDR1 is MNHNY and CDR2 is SVGAGI in the germline V gene (reference sequence). The V gene lost 0 bases and the J gene lost 7 bases, with 15 bases spanning the gap. The CDR3 has 16 residues. The CDR3 protein is CASSYSAPGGDGELFF. The CDR3 DNA reads as TGTGCCAGCAGTTACTCCGCCCCCGGGGGCGACGGGGAGCTGTTTTTT.

The chain combines TRBV5-1 with TRBJ2-3; TRBD2 aligns across 12 bases. The CDR3 covers 16 residues. V lost 3 bases, J lost 2 bases, and 4 bases stayed unmatched. Looked up from germline, CDR1 is SGHRS and CDR2 is YFSETQ. The CDR3 region is CASSSGLAGPTDTQYF. The DNA of the CDR3 is TGCGCCAGCAGCTCAGGACTAGCGGGACCCACAGATACGCAGTATTTT.